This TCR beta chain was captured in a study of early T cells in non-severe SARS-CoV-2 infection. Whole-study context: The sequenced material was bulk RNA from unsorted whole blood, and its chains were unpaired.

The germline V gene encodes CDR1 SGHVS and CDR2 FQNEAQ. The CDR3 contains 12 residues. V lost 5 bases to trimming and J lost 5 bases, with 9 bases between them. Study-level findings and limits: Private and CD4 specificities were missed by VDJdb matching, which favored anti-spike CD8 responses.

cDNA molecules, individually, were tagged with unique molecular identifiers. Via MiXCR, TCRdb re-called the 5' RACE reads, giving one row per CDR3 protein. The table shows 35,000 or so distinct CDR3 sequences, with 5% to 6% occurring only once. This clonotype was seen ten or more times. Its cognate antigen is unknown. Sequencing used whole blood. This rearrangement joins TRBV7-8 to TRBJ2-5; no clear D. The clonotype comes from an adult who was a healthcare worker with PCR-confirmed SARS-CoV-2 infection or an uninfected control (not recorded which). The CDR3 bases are TGTGCCAGCAGCCCCAATATTGAGACCCAGTACTTC. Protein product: CASSPNIETQYF.